Described below is a single TCR beta chain sequence and its context. This sample was taken from a study of cytomegalovirus exposure and HLA in healthy donors. CDR1 is ENHRY, CDR2 SYGVKD, per germline. V trimming: 7 bases; J trimming: 4 bases; junction bases outside the gene matches: 5. This CDR3 is built from 15 residues. Primers for the PCR totalled 60 Vbeta and 13 Jbeta. Only in-frame clones appear in the TCRdb table, and some are missing; sequencing was by immunoSEQ multiplex PCR. The data hold 150,000 to 200,000 clones, with around 81% observed a single time. The chain employs TRBV10-3 and TRBJ2-1; 12 nucleotides line up with TRBD2. The receptor's source is a man younger than 45 in good health and CMV-seronegative. Source material: PBMCs. The CDR3: CAITPGTSGYNEQFF. In DNA form, the CDR3 reads TGTGCCATCACCCCCGGGACTAGCGGGTACAATGAGCAGTTCTTC.